Listed here is a single T cell receptor (beta chain). V gave up 6 bases and J gave up 0 bases; unmatched junction bases: 5. The CDR3 covers 15 residues. TCRdb redid the calling of the 5' RACE reads with MiXCR, one entry per CDR3 protein. This table has over 500,000 distinct CDR3 sequences, less than 25% appearing once. The source of the sample is a study of identical twins. This sample was also put to use in a study of T cells expressing NK-cell markers. That source reports: A few of the donors also had these clonotypes leading their CD3+CD56-NKG2C+ fraction.

The rearrangement joins TRBV12-3 or TRBV12-4 to TRBJ2-5; 9 positions match TRBD2. The sequence was obtained from a woman aged 18-29 years in good health. What was sequenced was CD4+ T cells sorted from blood. DNA of the CDR3: TGTGCCAGCAGCACAAGCGGGGGGTACCAAGAGACCCAGTACTTC. Translation: CASSTSGGYQETQYF.